This T cell receptor beta chain was captured in a study of blood T cell repertoires in COVID-19. Produced via immunoSEQ multiplex PCR; TCRdb's table is partial and in-frame only. The data contain about 200,000 clones, approximately 84% of them singletons. Cohorts were based on clinical histories the participants reported. This clone was counted once. The germline gives CDR1 SEHNR, CDR2 FQNEAQ (reference sequence). The CDR3 is 15 residues long. V was pared by 5 bases and J by 1 base, with 3 bases of the junction left unmatched. The source material was PBMCs or T cells enriched from blood (not recorded which). The chain employs TRBV7-9 and TRBJ2-2, with 8 bases identical to TRBD1. This TCR was recovered from a man aged 40-55 years who had recovered from COVID-19. In DNA form, the CDR3 reads TGTGCCAGCAGCCCTGGACAGGGGAACACCGGGGAGCTGTTTTTT. It yields the protein CASSPGQGNTGELFF. Together with reference TRBV7-9 and TRBJ2-2, the CDR3 gives the full variable domain: DTGVSQNPRHKITKRGQNVTFRCDPISEHNRLYWYRQTLGQGPEFLTYFQNEAQLEKSRLLSDRFSAERPKGSFSTLEIQRTEQGDSAMYLCASSPGQGNTGELFFGEGSRLTVL.